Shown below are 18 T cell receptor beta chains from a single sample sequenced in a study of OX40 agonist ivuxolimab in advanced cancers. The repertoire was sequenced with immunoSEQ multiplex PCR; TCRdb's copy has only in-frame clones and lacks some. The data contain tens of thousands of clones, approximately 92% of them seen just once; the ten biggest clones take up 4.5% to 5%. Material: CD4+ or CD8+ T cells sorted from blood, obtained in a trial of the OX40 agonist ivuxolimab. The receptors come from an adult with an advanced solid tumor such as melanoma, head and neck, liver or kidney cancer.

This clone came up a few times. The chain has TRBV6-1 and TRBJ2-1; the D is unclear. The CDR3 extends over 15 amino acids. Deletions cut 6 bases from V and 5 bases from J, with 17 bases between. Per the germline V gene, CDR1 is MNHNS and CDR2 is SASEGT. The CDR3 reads CASSGNFLADNEQFF. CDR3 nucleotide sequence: TGTGCCAGCAGCGGTAATTTTCTGGCGGACAATGAGCAGTTCTTC.

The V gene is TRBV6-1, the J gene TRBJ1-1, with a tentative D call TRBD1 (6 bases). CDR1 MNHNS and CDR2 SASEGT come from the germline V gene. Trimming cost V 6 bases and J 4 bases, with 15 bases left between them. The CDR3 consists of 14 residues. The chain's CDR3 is CASRTTNRATEAFF. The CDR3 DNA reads TGTGCCAGCAGGACAACAAACAGGGCCACTGAAGCTTTCTTT.

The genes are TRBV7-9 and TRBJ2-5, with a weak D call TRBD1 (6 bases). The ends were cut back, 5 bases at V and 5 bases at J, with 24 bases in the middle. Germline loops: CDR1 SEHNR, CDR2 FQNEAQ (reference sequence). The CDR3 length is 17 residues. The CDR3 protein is CASSPRSDSRGWETQYF. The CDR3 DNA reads TGTGCCAGCAGCCCAAGATCGGACAGCCGAGGATGGGAGACCCAGTACTTC. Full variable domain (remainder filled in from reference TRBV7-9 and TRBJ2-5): DTGVSQNPRHKITKRGQNVTFRCDPISEHNRLYWYRQTLGQGPEFLTYFQNEAQLEKSRLLSDRFSAERPKGSFSTLEIQRTEQGDSAMYLCASSPRSDSRGWETQYFGPGTRLLVL.

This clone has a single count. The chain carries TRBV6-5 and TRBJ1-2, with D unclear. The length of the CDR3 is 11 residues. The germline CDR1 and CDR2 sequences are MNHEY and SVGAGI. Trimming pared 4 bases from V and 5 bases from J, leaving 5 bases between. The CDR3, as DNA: TGTGCCAGCAGTTCCCATTATGGCTACACCTTC. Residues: CASSSHYGYTF.

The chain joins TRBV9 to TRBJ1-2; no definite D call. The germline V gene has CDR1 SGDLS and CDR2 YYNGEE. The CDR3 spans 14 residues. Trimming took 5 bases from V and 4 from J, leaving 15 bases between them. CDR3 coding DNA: TGTGCCAGCAGTGCCGCGACACGGTCCTATGGCTACACCTTC. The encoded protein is CASSAATRSYGYTF. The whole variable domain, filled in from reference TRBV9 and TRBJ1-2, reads DSGVTQTPKHLITATGQRVTLRCSPRSGDLSVYWYQQSLDQGLQFLIQYYNGEERAKGNILERFSAQQFPDLHSELNLSSLELGDSALYFCASSAATRSYGYTFGSGTRLTVV.

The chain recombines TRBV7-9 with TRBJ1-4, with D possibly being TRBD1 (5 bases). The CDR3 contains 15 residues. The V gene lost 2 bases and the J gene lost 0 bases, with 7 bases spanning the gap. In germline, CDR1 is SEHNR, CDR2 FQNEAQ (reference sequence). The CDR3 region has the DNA TGTGCCAGCAGCTTAACAGGTGCAACTAATGAAAAACTGTTTTTT. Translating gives CASSLTGATNEKLFF.

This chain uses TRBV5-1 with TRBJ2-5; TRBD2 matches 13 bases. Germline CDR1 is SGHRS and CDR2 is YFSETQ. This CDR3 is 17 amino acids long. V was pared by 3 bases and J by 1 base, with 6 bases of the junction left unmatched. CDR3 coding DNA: TGCGCCAGCAGCTCCGGACTAGCGGGAGTCTCCCAAGAGACCCAGTACTTC. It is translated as CASSSGLAGVSQETQYF. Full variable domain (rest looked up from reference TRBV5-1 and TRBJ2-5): KAGVTQTPRYLIKTRGQQVTLSCSPISGHRSVSWYQQTPGQGLQFLFEYFSETQRNKGNFPGRFSGRQFSNSRSEMNVSTLELGDSALYLCASSSGLAGVSQETQYFGPGTRLLVL.

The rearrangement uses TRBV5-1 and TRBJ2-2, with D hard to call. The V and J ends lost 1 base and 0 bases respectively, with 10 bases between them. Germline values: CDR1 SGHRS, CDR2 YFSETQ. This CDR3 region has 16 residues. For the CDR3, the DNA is TGCGCCAGCAGCTTGCAAAGTCTCGCGAACACCGGGGAGCTGTTTTTT. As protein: CASSLQSLANTGELFF.

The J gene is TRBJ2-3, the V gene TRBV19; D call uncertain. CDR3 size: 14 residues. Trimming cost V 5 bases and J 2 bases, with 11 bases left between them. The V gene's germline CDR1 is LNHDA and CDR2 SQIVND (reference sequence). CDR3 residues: CASSSITATDTQYF. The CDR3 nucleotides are TGTGCCAGTAGTTCGATTACAGCCACAGATACGCAGTATTTT.

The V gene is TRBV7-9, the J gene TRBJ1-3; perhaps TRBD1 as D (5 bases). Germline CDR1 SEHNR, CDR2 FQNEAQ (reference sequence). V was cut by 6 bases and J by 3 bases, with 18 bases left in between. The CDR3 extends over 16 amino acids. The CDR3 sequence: CASSWGPSEDGNTIYF. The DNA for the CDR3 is TGTGCCAGCAGTTGGGGCCCGAGTGAGGATGGAAACACCATATATTTT. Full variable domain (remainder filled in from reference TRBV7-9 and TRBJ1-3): DTGVSQNPRHKITKRGQNVTFRCDPISEHNRLYWYRQTLGQGPEFLTYFQNEAQLEKSRLLSDRFSAERPKGSFSTLEIQRTEQGDSAMYLCASSWGPSEDGNTIYFGEGSWLTVV.

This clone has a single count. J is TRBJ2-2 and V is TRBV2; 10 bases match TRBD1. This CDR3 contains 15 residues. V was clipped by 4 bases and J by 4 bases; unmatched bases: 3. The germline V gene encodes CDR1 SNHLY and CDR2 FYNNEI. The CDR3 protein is CASSGDRGVTGELFF. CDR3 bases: TGTGCCAGCAGTGGGGACAGGGGCGTCACCGGGGAGCTGTTTTTT.

CDR3 coding DNA: TGTGCCAGCAGCTGGGACAGTGGGACAGATACGCAGTATTTT. It encodes CASSWDSGTDTQYF. This rearrangement joins TRBV5-4 to TRBJ2-3; TRBD1 agrees at 7 bases. Germline CDR1 is SGHNT and CDR2 is YYREEE (reference sequence). The ends lost 3 bases at V and 3 bases at J; junction bases unmatched: 4. The CDR3 sequence is 14 residues long.

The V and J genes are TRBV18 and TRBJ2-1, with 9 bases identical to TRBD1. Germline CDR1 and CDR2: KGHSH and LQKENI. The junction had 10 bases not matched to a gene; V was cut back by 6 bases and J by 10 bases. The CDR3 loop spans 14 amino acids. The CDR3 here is CASSRDREAYEQFF. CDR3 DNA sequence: TGTGCCAGCTCCCGGGACAGGGAGGCATACGAGCAGTTCTTC.

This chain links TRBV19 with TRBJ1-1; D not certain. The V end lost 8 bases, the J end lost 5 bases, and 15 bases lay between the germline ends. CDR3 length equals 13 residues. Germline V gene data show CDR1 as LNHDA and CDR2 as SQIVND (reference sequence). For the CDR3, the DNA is TGTGCCAGTCGACGGGCCATAGGGACTGAAGCTTTCTTT. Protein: CASRRAIGTEAFF.

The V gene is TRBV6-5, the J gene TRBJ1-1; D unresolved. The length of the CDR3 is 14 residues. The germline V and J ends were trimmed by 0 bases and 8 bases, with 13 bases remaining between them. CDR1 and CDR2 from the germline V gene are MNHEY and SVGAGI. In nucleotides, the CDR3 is TGTGCCAGCAGTTACTCCGACTCGGGAAACGAAGCTTTCTTT. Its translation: CASSYSDSGNEAFF.

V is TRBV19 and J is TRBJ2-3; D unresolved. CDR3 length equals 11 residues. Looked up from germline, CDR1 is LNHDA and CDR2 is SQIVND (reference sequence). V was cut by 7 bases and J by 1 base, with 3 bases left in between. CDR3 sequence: CASKGTDTQYF. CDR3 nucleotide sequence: TGTGCCAGTAAGGGCACAGATACGCAGTATTTT.

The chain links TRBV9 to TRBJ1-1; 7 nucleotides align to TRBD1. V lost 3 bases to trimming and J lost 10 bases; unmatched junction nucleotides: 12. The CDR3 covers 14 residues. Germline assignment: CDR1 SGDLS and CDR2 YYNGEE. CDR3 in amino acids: CASSGDREGKGAFF. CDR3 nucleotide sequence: TGTGCCAGCAGCGGAGACAGGGAGGGGAAGGGAGCTTTCTTT. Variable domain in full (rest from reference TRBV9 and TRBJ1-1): DSGVTQTPKHLITATGQRVTLRCSPRSGDLSVYWYQQSLDQGLQFLIQYYNGEERAKGNILERFSAQQFPDLHSELNLSSLELGDSALYFCASSGDREGKGAFFGQGTRLTVV.

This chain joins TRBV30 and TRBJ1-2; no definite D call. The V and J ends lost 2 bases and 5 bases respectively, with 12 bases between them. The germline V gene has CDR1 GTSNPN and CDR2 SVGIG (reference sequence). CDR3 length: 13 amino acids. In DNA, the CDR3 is TGTGCCTGGAGTAATACTCGAGGATATGGCTACACCTTC. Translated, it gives CAWSNTRGYGYTF.